These T cell receptor beta chains were read from a single sample in a study of blood T cell repertoires in COVID-19. Profiling relied on immunoSEQ multiplex PCR, and the TCRdb table lists in-frame clones only, not all of them. In the table there are under 150,000 clones, 60% to 85% of which are singletons. Sequencing was performed on peripheral blood. Every receptor here comes from a man over 45 with active or convalescent COVID-19. Both conserved end residues are part of each CDR3. D genes are given only for firm matches. Only part of the rows carry a size: once, few, many, or a class if the clone is expanded.

J	V	D	size	CDR3	DNA
TRBJ1-1	TRBV2	NA	NA	CASSAGRAEAFF	TGTGCCAGCAGTGCCGGGAGGGCTGAAGCTTTCTTT
TRBJ2-4	TRBV21-1	NA	NA	CASSKVGTGHQAKNIQYF	TGTGCCAGCAGCAAAGTTGGGACAGGCCATCAAGCCAAAAACATTCAGTACTTC
TRBJ1-2	TRBV18	TRBD1	few	CASSPQLGQGEGGYTF	TGTGCCAGCTCACCACAATTGGGACAGGGGGAAGGTGGCTACACCTTC
TRBJ2-1	TRBV28	NA	NA	CASSFGGIGPNEQFF	TGTGCCAGCAGTTTCGGGGGAATTGGCCCCAATGAGCAGTTCTTC
TRBJ2-5	TRBV5-1	TRBD2	NA	CASSLEGPGGETQYF	TGCGCCAGCAGCTTGGAGGGCCCGGGGGGAGAGACCCAGTACTTC
TRBJ2-3	TRBV2	TRBD2	NA	CASTVSGRNTQYF	TGTGCCAGCACGGTCAGCGGGAGGAATACGCAGTATTTT
TRBJ2-2	TRBV10-3	NA	NA	CAISRGNTGELFF	TGTGCCATCAGCCGGGGGAACACCGGGGAGCTGTTTTTT
TRBJ2-5	TRBV7-9	TRBD1	NA	CASSFPRTGVETQYF	TGTGCCAGCAGCTTTCCCCGGACAGGGGTAGAGACCCAGTACTTC
TRBJ2-2	TRBV5-6	NA	NA	CASSTSYYLNTGELFF	TGTGCCAGCAGCACATCTTACTATTTGAACACCGGGGAGCTGTTTTTT
TRBJ2-4	TRBV7-2	TRBD2	NA	CASSLGGSMIENIQYF	TGTGCCAGCAGCTTAGGCGGGAGTATGATCGAAAACATTCAGTACTTC
TRBJ2-3	TRBV19	TRBD2	NA	CASSVLAGEEDTQYF	TGTGCCAGTAGCGTCCTAGCGGGAGAGGAAGATACGCAGTATTTT
TRBJ2-7	TRBV13	TRBD1	NA	CASSSDRGTYEQYF	TGTGCCAGCAGCTCCGACAGGGGAACCTACGAGCAGTACTTC
TRBJ2-2	TRBV5-1	TRBD2	NA	CASSLTSGSGNTGELFF	TGCGCCAGCAGCTTGACTAGCGGGAGCGGAAACACCGGGGAGCTGTTTTTT
TRBJ1-4	TRBV19	TRBD1	NA	CASTHRGDRDATNEKLFF	TGTGCCAGTACCCACCGAGGGGACAGGGATGCAACTAATGAAAAACTGTTTTTT
TRBJ1-5	TRBV28	NA	NA	CASSLGQDVQPQHF	TGTGCCAGCAGTTTGGGGCAGGATGTACAGCCCCAGCATTTT
TRBJ2-1	TRBV28	TRBD2	NA	CASSSGLAGDNEQFF	TGTGCCAGCAGTTCGGGACTAGCGGGAGACAATGAGCAGTTCTTC
TRBJ2-3	TRBV7-6	NA	once	CASSLVPSGTDTQYF	TGTGCCAGCAGCTTAGTTCCCAGCGGAACAGATACGCAGTATTTT
TRBJ2-7	TRBV5-1	NA	once	CASSLGPGLTSYEQYF	TGCGCCAGCAGCTTGGGTCCGGGACTGACCTCCTACGAGCAGTACTTC
TRBJ2-5	TRBV2	NA	NA	CASGRNTQYF	TGTGCCAGCGGGAGGAATACCCAGTACTTC
TRBJ1-5	TRBV6-5	TRBD1	once	CASSFYRGPSNQPQHF	TGTGCCAGCAGTTTTTACAGGGGGCCGAGCAATCAGCCCCAGCATTTT
TRBJ2-3	TRBV6-1	TRBD2	NA	CASRVGRVTDTQYF	TGTGCCAGCAGGGTCGGGAGGGTTACAGATACGCAGTATTTT
TRBJ1-4	TRBV4-2	NA	NA	CASSQDPREKLFF	TGTGCCAGCAGCCAAGATCCGAGAGAAAAACTGTTTTTT